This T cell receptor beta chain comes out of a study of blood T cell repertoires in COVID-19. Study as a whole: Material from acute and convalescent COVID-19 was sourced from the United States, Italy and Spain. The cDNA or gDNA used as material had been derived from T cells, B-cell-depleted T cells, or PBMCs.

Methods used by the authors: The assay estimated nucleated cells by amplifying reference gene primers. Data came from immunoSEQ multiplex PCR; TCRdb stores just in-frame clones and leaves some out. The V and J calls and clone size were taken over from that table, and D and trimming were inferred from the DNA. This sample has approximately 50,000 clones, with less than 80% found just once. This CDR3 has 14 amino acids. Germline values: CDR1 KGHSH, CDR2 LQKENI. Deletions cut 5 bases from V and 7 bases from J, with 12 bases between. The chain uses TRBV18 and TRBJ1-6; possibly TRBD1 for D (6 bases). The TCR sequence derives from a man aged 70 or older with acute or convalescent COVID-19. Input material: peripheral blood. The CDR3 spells CASSGQFFNSPLHF. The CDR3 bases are TGTGCCAGCTCAGGACAGTTTTTCAATTCACCCCTCCACTTT.